This TCR beta chain was sequenced for a study of high-grade serous ovarian cancer treatment subgroups (dated by TCRdb to the early 2020s). As for the study more broadly: Sequencing yielded a mean of 14,192 reads and around 7,000 unique TCR beta rearrangements per sample. A cohort of approximately 30 patients was included: some 10 with no residual disease after primary surgery (R0), some 10 who were excellent NACT responders, and some 10 who were poor NACT responders. In total there were 95 or so samples, since every patient provided one primary tumor sample and two metastatic tumor samples. The study profiled TCR beta repertoires in high-grade serous ovarian cancer patients grouped by complete gross resection or neoadjuvant chemotherapy response under a laparoscopic triage algorithm.

What the work shows at the level of the full study, not this receptor alone: Spatial information was not captured by bulk tumor TCR sequencing, so insight into HGSC tumor complexity and diversity was limited. TCR repertoire analyses focused on CDR3; CDR1 and CDR2 were not analyzed. TCR clonal relatedness correlated positively with neoantigen level and, by trend, with copy number variation and mutation load from whole-genome sequencing. Tumors from the same patient had repertoire similarity ranging from roughly 0.1 to 0.8, while tumors from different patients showed almost no similarity.

To note about this clone: Its binding antigen is unknown. Base quality data are lacking; no much larger clone is found one base away.

The germline V gene sets CDR1 to LGHNT and CDR2 to FRNRAP. The CDR3 runs 14 amino acids, cysteine and phenylalanine included. Only the CDR3 DNA stays, 42 bases, in frame from base 1. The junction shows trimming of 1 base on V and 4 bases on J, and the gene matches do not reach 3 bases of it. The 90 to 95 tumor samples underwent high-throughput TCR profiling with ImmunoSEQ. The published analysis was carried out like this. The repertoire diversity metrics included richness (unique productive sequences), clonality, evenness and relatedness, and the Bhattacharyya coefficient was used to measure similarity between samples. A sensitivity analysis excluded TCRs with fewer than two reads and gave consistent conclusions. In its TCRdb copy, this immuneACCESS table keeps in-frame sequences only and misses some clones. Where compared with another copy, unresolved V genes explain less than half of these, and the others have no known cause. V and J calls and clone size are those listed in that table; D and trimming were worked out from the DNA. This sample comprises about 12,000 clones, about 88% of them detected only once. Around 2.7% of the sample is in the top ten clones.

Collection of tumor samples took place before definitive surgery or chemotherapy. Genomic DNA was extracted by the MD Anderson Biospecimen Extraction Resource, and TCR sequencing was done by the MD Anderson Cancer Genomics Laboratory. The rearranged chain carries TRBV12-5 and TRBJ1-2; the central 7 bases match TRBD1. The sequencing sample was made of tumor tissue. The TCR comes from a human donor with high-grade serous ovarian cancer. The DNA sequence reads TGTGCTAGTGGTTTGGACGGACAGGTCTATGGCTACACCTTC. This is translated as CASGLDGQVYGYTF.